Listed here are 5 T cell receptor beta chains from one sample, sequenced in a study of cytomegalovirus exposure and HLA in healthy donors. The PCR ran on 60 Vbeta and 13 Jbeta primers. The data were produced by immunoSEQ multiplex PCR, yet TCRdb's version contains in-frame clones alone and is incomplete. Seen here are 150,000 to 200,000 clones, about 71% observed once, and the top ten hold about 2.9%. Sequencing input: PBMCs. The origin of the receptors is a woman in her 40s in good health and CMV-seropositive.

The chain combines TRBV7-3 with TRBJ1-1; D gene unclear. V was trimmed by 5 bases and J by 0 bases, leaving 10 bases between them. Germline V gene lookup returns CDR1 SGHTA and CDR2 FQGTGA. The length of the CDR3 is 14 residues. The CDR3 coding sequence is TGTGCCAGCAGCCCGACTCAGTTGAACACTGAAGCTTTCTTT. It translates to CASSPTQLNTEAFF.

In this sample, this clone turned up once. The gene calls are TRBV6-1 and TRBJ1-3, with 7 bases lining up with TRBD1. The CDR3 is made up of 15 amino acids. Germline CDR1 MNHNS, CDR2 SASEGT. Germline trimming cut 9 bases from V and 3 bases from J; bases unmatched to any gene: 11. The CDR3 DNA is TGTGCCAGTAGGCTCGGGACAGAGAATGGAAACACCATATATTTT. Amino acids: CASRLGTENGNTIYF.

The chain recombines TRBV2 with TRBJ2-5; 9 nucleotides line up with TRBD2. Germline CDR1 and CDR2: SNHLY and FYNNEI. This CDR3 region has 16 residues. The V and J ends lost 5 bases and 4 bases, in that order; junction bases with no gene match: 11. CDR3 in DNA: TGTGCCAGCAGTCGTCCCCCCGCTAGCGGGGCAGAGACCCAGTACTTC. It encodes CASSRPPASGAETQYF.

Written as DNA, the CDR3 is TGTGCCAGCAGTGAATCTGTGGCTAGCGGGGCCAAAAACATTCAGTACTTC. As protein: CASSESVASGAKNIQYF. The V gene is TRBV2, the J gene TRBJ2-4; the match to TRBD2 covers 8 bases. V gave up 2 bases and J gave up 1 base; unmatched junction bases: 7. The length of the CDR3 is 17 residues. CDR1 is SNHLY and CDR2 is FYNNEI in the germline V gene.

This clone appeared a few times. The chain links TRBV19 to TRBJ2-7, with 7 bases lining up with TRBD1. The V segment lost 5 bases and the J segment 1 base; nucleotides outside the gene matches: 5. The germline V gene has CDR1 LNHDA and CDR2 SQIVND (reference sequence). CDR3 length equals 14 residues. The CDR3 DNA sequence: TGTGCCAGTAGTGCTCCGGGACAGTCCTACGAGCAGTACTTC. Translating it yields CASSAPGQSYEQYF.